This T cell receptor (beta chain) was recorded in a study of cytomegalovirus exposure and HLA in healthy donors. Study-wide findings and caveats: Published work reported that the classifier diagnosed cytomegalovirus status with high specificity and sensitivity.

Germline V CDR1 and CDR2: MGHRA, YSYEKL. CDR3 length: 13 residues. V was trimmed by 6 bases and J by 6 bases, leaving 12 bases between them. Of note for this clone: Its antigen is still unknown.

It was with 60 Vbeta and 13 Jbeta primers that the PCR ran. Clones were sequenced by immunoSEQ multiplex PCR, and TCRdb holds only the in-frame ones, with some missing. The sample has around 150,000 clones, 70% to 80% seen once. This clonotype was obtained from a man aged 35 to 55 in good health and CMV-seronegative. The V call is TRBV4-1, the J call TRBJ1-5; D call uncertain. The sequenced sample was PBMCs. CDR3 DNA: TGCGCCAGCAGGGCGGGTCTGGGTCAGCCCCAGCATTTT. This codes for CASRAGLGQPQHF.